The rows below give T cell receptor beta chains drawn from one sample of a study of cytomegalovirus exposure and HLA in healthy donors. TCRdb keeps only in-frame clones here, not all; method: immunoSEQ multiplex PCR. The table has 150,000 or so clones, over 60% seen once. Specimen: PBMCs. These TCRs come from a male donor in good health and CMV-seropositive. The CDR3 runs from the conserved cysteine through the conserved F or W. A D gene is named only where the DNA matches it firmly. The size of a clone is reported for some rows only, either as once, few or many, or as a class for expanded clones.

v_call	d_call	j_call	clone_size	cdr3_aa	cdr3_nt
TRBV2	.	TRBJ2-3	.	CASSPQGTDTQYF	TGTGCCAGCAGTCCACAGGGTACAGATACGCAGTATTTT
TRBV28	.	TRBJ2-2	.	CASTTGQIVYTGELFF	TGTGCCAGCACCACTGGACAGATAGTTTACACCGGGGAGCTGTTTTTT
TRBV7-6	TRBD2	TRBJ2-1	.	CASRSSGNSYNEQFF	TGTGCCAGCAGGTCTAGCGGGAACTCCTACAATGAGCAGTTCTTC
TRBV7-9	TRBD1	TRBJ2-7	.	CSSSAVGQGAGYEQYF	TGTTCCAGCAGCGCCGTGGGACAGGGGGCGGGATACGAGCAGTACTTC
TRBV18	TRBD2	TRBJ2-3	once	CASSPPSGSTDTQYF	TGTGCCAGCTCACCCCCTAGCGGAAGCACAGATACGCAGTATTTT
TRBV6-6	.	TRBJ1-3	.	CASSYGTLENTIYF	TGTGCCAGCAGTTACGGGACTCTGGAAAACACCATATATTTT
TRBV6-5	.	TRBJ1-6	.	CASRPINRDNSPLHF	TGTGCCAGCAGGCCCATAAACAGGGATAATTCACCCCTCCACTTT
TRBV6-1	.	TRBJ2-5	few	CASSLRETQYF	TGTGCCAGCAGTCTCCGGGAGACCCAGTACTTC
TRBV5-1	TRBD1	TRBJ1-1	.	CASSSQGGNTEAFF	TGCGCCAGCAGCTCACAGGGGGGGAACACTGAAGCTTTCTTT
TRBV19	TRBD2	TRBJ2-7	.	CASSSNTSGRASLEQYF	TGTGCCAGTAGTTCCAACACTAGCGGGAGGGCCTCTCTCGAGCAGTACTTC
TRBV19	.	TRBJ2-2	.	CALKEGYTGELFF	TGTGCCTTAAAGGAGGGATACACCGGGGAGCTGTTTTTT
TRBV11-2	TRBD1	TRBJ2-7	.	CASSLWDRATYEQYF	TGTGCCAGCAGCCTCTGGGACAGGGCCACCTACGAGCAGTACTTC
TRBV18	TRBD1	TRBJ1-1	.	CASSGRQGRHTEAFF	TGTGCCAGCTCAGGTCGACAGGGTCGGCACACTGAAGCTTTCTTT
TRBV7-8	.	TRBJ2-6	.	CASRRLAGGANVLTF	TGTGCCAGCAGAAGACTCGCTGGTGGGGCCAACGTCCTGACTTTC
TRBV5-1	.	TRBJ2-7	.	CASSLAARYEQYF	TGCGCCAGCAGCTTGGCTGCGAGGTACGAGCAGTACTTC
TRBV5-4	.	TRBJ1-2	.	CASSGPGSGYTF	TGTGCCAGCAGTGGGCCGGGGAGTGGCTACACCTTC
TRBV7-2	.	TRBJ1-2	.	CASSSDDTEGYTF	TGTGCCAGCAGCTCCGATGACACGGAAGGCTACACCTTC
TRBV7-9	.	TRBJ2-3	.	CASSPRQGFTDTQYF	TGTGCCAGCAGCCCCCGGCAGGGGTTCACAGATACGCAGTATTTT
TRBV7-3	TRBD1	TRBJ1-2	.	CAIGRDRGHYGYTF	TGTGCCATTGGTAGGGACAGGGGACACTATGGCTACACCTTC
TRBV7-9	TRBD2	TRBJ2-1	.	CASSTTSREQFF	TGTGCCAGCAGCACGACTAGCAGAGAGCAGTTCTTC
TRBV28	.	TRBJ2-7	.	CASSPVSALAYSYEQYF	TGTGCCAGCAGTCCCGTGTCGGCGCTAGCGTACTCCTACGAGCAGTACTTC
TRBV19	.	TRBJ2-3	.	CASSIGGGRRTDTQYF	TGTGCCAGTAGTATAGGAGGGGGACGTCGCACAGATACGCAGTATTTT
TRBV5-1	.	TRBJ2-7	once	CASSSKGGTSYYSYEQYF	TGCGCCAGCAGCTCCAAGGGTGGTACTAGTTACTACTCCTACGAGCAGTACTTC
TRBV9	TRBD1	TRBJ1-4	.	CASSPGQGYEKLFF	TGTGCCAGCAGCCCAGGACAGGGATATGAAAAACTGTTTTTT
TRBV27	.	TRBJ2-5	.	CASSPLTGDQETQYF	TGTGCCAGCAGTCCTCTAACAGGAGATCAAGAGACCCAGTACTTC
TRBV30	.	TRBJ1-1	.	CAWKRGTYNTEAFF	TGTGCCTGGAAAAGGGGAACATATAACACTGAAGCTTTCTTT
TRBV15	TRBD2	TRBJ2-3	few	CATSRGGGGTDTQYF	TGTGCCACCAGCAGAGGCGGGGGGGGCACAGATACGCAGTATTTT
TRBV28	.	TRBJ2-2	.	CASSSINTGEAGELFF	TGTGCCAGCAGTAGTATTAATACAGGGGAGGCCGGGGAGCTGTTTTTT
TRBV6-5	.	TRBJ2-7	.	CASSPTGRATYEQYF	TGTGCCAGCAGTCCCACCGGCAGGGCAACCTACGAGCAGTACTTC
TRBV7-2	TRBD1	TRBJ1-1	.	CASSPRTGQLNTEAFF	TGTGCCAGCAGCCCCCGCACGGGACAGCTGAACACTGAAGCTTTCTTT
TRBV4-1	.	TRBJ2-3	.	CASSQPLGDTQYF	TGCGCCAGCAGCCAGCCCCTCGGAGATACGCAGTATTTT
TRBV28	TRBD1	TRBJ1-3	.	CASNPGQRNTIYF	TGTGCCAGCAACCCGGGACAGAGAAACACCATATATTTT
TRBV6-5	TRBD2	TRBJ2-1	few	CASSWTLAGGPNEQFF	TGTGCCAGCAGTTGGACGTTAGCGGGGGGGCCTAATGAGCAGTTCTTC
TRBV7-9	TRBD1	TRBJ2-7	.	CASSLVDRGPYEQYF	TGTGCCAGCAGCTTAGTCGACAGGGGGCCCTACGAGCAGTACTTC
TRBV28	TRBD2	TRBJ2-1	once	CASFGGNYNEQFF	TGTGCCAGCTTCGGGGGGAACTACAATGAGCAGTTCTTC
TRBV4-2	.	TRBJ2-5	.	CASSQDTGGGGAQYF	TGTGCCAGCAGCCAAGATACGGGGGGAGGGGGGGCCCAGTACTTC
TRBV7-9	TRBD2	TRBJ2-3	.	CASSRSGGIVDTQYF	TGTGCCAGCAGCCGGAGCGGGGGGATTGTAGATACGCAGTATTTT
TRBV2	.	TRBJ2-7	.	CASSEGHASSYEQYF	TGTGCCAGCAGTGAAGGACACGCAAGCTCCTACGAGCAGTACTTC
TRBV15	.	TRBJ2-7	.	CATSRTGRGLGEQYF	TGTGCCACCAGCAGAACCGGGAGGGGGCTTGGCGAGCAGTACTTC
TRBV7-2	TRBD1	TRBJ1-2	.	CASPTGGGRHGYTF	TGTGCCAGTCCGACAGGGGGAGGACGGCATGGCTACACCTTC
TRBV7-9	TRBD1	TRBJ1-2	.	CASSGVRGQGYTF	TGTGCCAGCAGCGGTGTCAGGGGGCAAGGCTACACCTTC